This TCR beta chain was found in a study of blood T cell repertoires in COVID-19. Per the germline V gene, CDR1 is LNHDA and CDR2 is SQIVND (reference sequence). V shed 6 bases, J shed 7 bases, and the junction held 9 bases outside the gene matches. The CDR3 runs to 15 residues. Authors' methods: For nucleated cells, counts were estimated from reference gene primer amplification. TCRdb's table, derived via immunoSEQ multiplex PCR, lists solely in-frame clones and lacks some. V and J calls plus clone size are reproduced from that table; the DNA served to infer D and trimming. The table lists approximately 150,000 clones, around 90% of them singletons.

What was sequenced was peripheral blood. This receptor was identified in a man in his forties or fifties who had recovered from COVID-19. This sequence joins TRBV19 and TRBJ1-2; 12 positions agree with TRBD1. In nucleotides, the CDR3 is TGTGCCAGTAGGCGGGACAGGGGGCTGCCGGGTGGCTACACCTTC. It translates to CASRRDRGLPGGYTF.